A single sample is the source of the 26 T cell receptor beta chains below, sequenced in a study of human T cells and chemical hapten exposure. Documented time point: patch test 1, 2 weeks after DPC sensitization. Treatment indicated: therapeutic diphenylcyclopropenone sensitization with weekly scalp DPC. Via MiXCR, TCRdb re-called the RACE reads, giving one row per CDR3 protein. The data contain just under 350,000 distinct CDR3 sequences, approximately 6.3% of them seen just once; the ten biggest clones take up around 8.2%. The specimen comprised whole blood, sampled in connection with sensitization to the hapten diphenylcyclopropenone (DPC). These receptors were taken from a woman between 18 and 29 years old with alopecia areata. Some clones in this sample may be carry-over from other donors' samples.

This clonotype was observed at least ten times. The chain links TRBV20-1 to TRBJ1-1; 7 nucleotides agree with TRBD1. The V gene end was trimmed by 4 bases and the J gene end by 11 bases; junction bases not matched to a gene: 22. Germline V lookup: CDR1 DFQATT, CDR2 SNEGSKA (reference sequence). The CDR3 extends over 16 amino acids. The CDR3 here is CSANPRYQTGLQGAFF. DNA of the CDR3: TGCAGTGCTAACCCGCGGTACCAGACAGGGCTTCAAGGTGCTTTCTTT.

This clonotype was seen repeatedly, ten times or more. This CDR3 reads CASSQASGAQPQHF. The CDR3 DNA reads TGTGCCAGCAGCCAAGCATCGGGGGCTCAGCCCCAGCATTTT. This chain joins TRBV4-2 and TRBJ1-5, with a tentative D call TRBD1 (6 bases). The ends were cut back, 1 base at V and 6 bases at J, with 10 bases in the middle. Looked up from germline, CDR1 is LGHNA and CDR2 is YNFKEQ. The length of the CDR3 is 14 residues.

This chain links TRBV5-4 with TRBJ2-4; 9 bases map to TRBD1. From germline, CDR1 is SGHNT and CDR2 YYREEE (reference sequence). V trimming: 3 bases; J trimming: 5 bases; junction bases outside the gene matches: 21. This CDR3 is built from 20 residues. CDR3 in DNA: TGTGCCAGCAGCTCGCATAATCCTTACTCCGGGACAGGGAGCGAAAACATTCAGTACTTC. Translation: CASSSHNPYSGTGSENIQYF.

The chain recombines TRBV7-2 with TRBJ2-3; D call uncertain. V was shortened by 7 bases and J by 6 bases, with 17 bases between the two germline ends. Germline V gives CDR1 SGHTA, CDR2 FQGNSA. This CDR3 spans 14 amino acids. The CDR3 here is CASNQPPLTDTQYF. The CDR3 nucleotides read TGTGCCAGCAACCAACCACCTCTTACCGATACGCAGTATTTT.

This clonotype was counted only a few times. CDR3 region: CASSPGRIQETQYF. As DNA, the CDR3 is TGTGCCAGCAGCCCCGGACGGATTCAAGAGACCCAGTACTTC. The chain uses TRBV5-8 and TRBJ2-5; D gene uncertain. Germline values: CDR1 SGHTS, CDR2 YDEGEE. The CDR3 sequence is 14 residues long. With 4 bases removed from V and 2 bases from J, the gap between germline ends came to 12 bases.

This clonotype was observed at least ten times. The V call is TRBV5-1, the J call TRBJ2-1; possibly TRBD1 for D (6 bases). V lost 0 bases to trimming and J lost 3 bases, with 10 bases between them. CDR3 length: 15 amino acids. Germline CDR1 SGHRS, CDR2 YFSETQ. Here the CDR3 reads CASSLEGQGYNEQFF. DNA of the CDR3: TGCGCCAGCAGCTTGGAGGGACAAGGCTACAATGAGCAGTTCTTC.

This clonotype was seen repeatedly, ten times or more. This chain links TRBV9 with TRBJ2-2; D gene unclear. This CDR3 region has 12 residues. The V end was cut by 1 base, the J end by 8 bases, with 6 bases between. Germline CDR1 is SGDLS and CDR2 is YYNGEE. The CDR3 bases are TGTGCCAGCAGCGTATCGAATGGGGAGCTGTTTTTT. It encodes CASSVSNGELFF.

This clonotype has at least ten counts. The V gene is TRBV4-1, the J gene TRBJ2-3; 7 bases agree with TRBD1. CDR3 length equals 15 residues. V was clipped by 2 bases and J by 3 bases; unmatched bases: 5. Germline CDR1 is MGHRA and CDR2 is YSYEKL. The CDR3 loop is CASSQKQGMTDTQYF. As DNA, the CDR3 is TGCGCCAGCAGCCAAAAACAGGGGATGACAGATACGCAGTATTTT.

This clonotype was observed at least ten times. This chain joins TRBV5-4 and TRBJ1-2; 7 bases match TRBD1. The germline CDR1 and CDR2 sequences are SGHNT and YYREEE (reference sequence). J gave up 3 bases and V 4 bases, and 6 bases lay outside the gene matches. The CDR3 covers 14 residues. CDR3 DNA sequence: TGTGCCAGCAGCCGAGGGGGCAAGGACTATGGCTACACCTTC. As protein: CASSRGGKDYGYTF. The complete variable domain, with remaining parts taken from reference TRBV5-4 and TRBJ1-2, reads ETGVTQSPTHLIKTRGQQVTLRCSSQSGHNTVSWYQQALGQGPQFIFQYYREEENGRGNFPPRFSGLQFPNYSSELNVNALELDDSALYLCASSRGGKDYGYTFGSGTRLTVV.

In its sample, this clonotype was seen a few times. J is TRBJ2-3 and V is TRBV29-1, with D possibly being TRBD2 (6 bases). Trimming shortened V by 6 bases and J by 7 bases, and 14 bases separated the two germline ends. This CDR3 has 12 amino acids. Germline loops: CDR1 SQVTM, CDR2 ANQGSEA. CDR3 sequence reads: CSVGSTLYTQYF. The CDR3 DNA reads as TGCAGCGTCGGGAGCACGTTGTATACGCAGTATTTT.

This clonotype was picked up a small number of times. The chain joins TRBV7-9 to TRBJ1-1; TRBD1 is a possible D gene (5 bases). This CDR3 is 14 amino acids long. The germline gives CDR1 SEHNR, CDR2 FQNEAQ (reference sequence). Trimming removed 6 bases from V and 1 base from J, with 12 bases in between. DNA of the CDR3: TGTGCCAGCAGATACGCCGGGACGAACACTGAAGCTTTCTTT. Translating it yields CASRYAGTNTEAFF.

The chain links TRBV9 to TRBJ2-7; D unresolved. CDR1 is SGDLS and CDR2 is YYNGEE in the germline V gene. V lost 0 bases, J lost 3 bases, and 13 bases lay in between. The CDR3 runs 15 residues. CDR3 DNA sequence: TGTGCCAGCAGCGTAGGACCCTCGGCGGTCTACGAGCAGTACTTC. It encodes CASSVGPSAVYEQYF.

This clonotype came up many times. The chain carries TRBV12-3 or TRBV12-4 and TRBJ2-4, with TRBD1 as a possible D gene (6 bases). This CDR3 contains 15 residues. Trimming cost V 3 bases and J 4 bases, with 13 bases left between them. The CDR3 nucleotides are TGTGCCAGCAGTTTTTACCGGGACACAAAAAACATTCAGTACTTC. This encodes CASSFYRDTKNIQYF.

This clonotype was observed a few times. The rearrangement links TRBV28 to TRBJ1-4; unclear D gene. The germline V gene has CDR1 MDHEN and CDR2 SYDVKM. The CDR3 totals 10 residues. Trimming cost V 8 bases and J 11 bases, with 9 bases left between them. CDR3 loop: CASGGRKLFF. CDR3 nucleotides: TGTGCCAGCGGTGGTCGGAAACTGTTTTTT.

V is TRBV7-2 and J is TRBJ1-3; 9 bases are a match to TRBD1. Germline V gene sequence: CDR1 SGHTA, CDR2 FQGNSA. This CDR3 is built from 16 residues. Germline trimming cut 3 bases from V and 0 bases from J; bases unmatched to any gene: 3. The CDR3 DNA is TGTGCCAGCAGCTTCTTGGGACAGGGCTCTGGAAACACCATATATTTT. This encodes CASSFLGQGSGNTIYF.

This clonotype was counted many times. This sequence joins TRBV12-3 or TRBV12-4 and TRBJ2-1; 12 bases line up with TRBD2. V was clipped by 6 bases and J by 8 bases; unmatched bases: 8. The CDR3 consists of 15 residues. The CDR3 protein is CASSPTSGGWDEQFF. CDR3 bases: TGTGCCAGCAGCCCGACTAGCGGGGGCTGGGATGAGCAGTTCTTC.

V is TRBV6-2 or TRBV6-3 and J is TRBJ2-1; no definite D call. Looked up from germline, CDR1 is MNHEY and CDR2 is SVGEGT. Trimming pared 7 bases from V and 12 bases from J, leaving 19 bases between. The CDR3 is made up of 13 amino acids. In nucleotides, the CDR3 is TGTGCCAGCACCAACCCCGCCCGGGTCGGGCAGTTCTTC. Its translation: CASTNPARVGQFF.

This clonotype was seen repeatedly, ten times or more. The rearrangement links TRBV12-3 or TRBV12-4 to TRBJ2-1; 12 bases match TRBD1. This CDR3 has 14 amino acids. After removal of 4 bases from V and 10 bases from J, the junction contained 5 bases not matched to a gene. CDR3 in DNA: TGTGCCAGCAGTTCCGGGACAGGGGGCAACGAGCAGTTCTTC. Encoded protein: CASSSGTGGNEQFF.

Only a few counts were recorded for this clonotype. The chain employs TRBV7-2 and TRBJ2-1, with a tentative D call TRBD1 (6 bases). The CDR3 sequence is 16 residues long. The V gene's germline CDR1 is SGHTA and CDR2 FQGNSA. V dropped 1 base and J dropped 10 bases, with 20 bases sitting between them. Here the CDR3 reads CASSLVLVQGPIEQFF. DNA for the CDR3: TGTGCCAGCAGCTTAGTTTTAGTACAGGGACCCATCGAGCAGTTCTTC.

The table lists this clonotype with many counts. The chain carries TRBV11-3 and TRBJ2-3, with 9 nucleotides matching TRBD2. The CDR3 covers 15 residues. Per germline, CDR1 SGHNT and CDR2 YENEEA. J was trimmed by 4 bases and V by 3 bases; bases with no gene match: 5. In DNA, the CDR3 is TGTGCCAGCAGCTTCCTGGGACTAGCAGCAGATACGCAGTATTTT. It translates to CASSFLGLAADTQYF.

The J gene is TRBJ1-6, the V gene TRBV7-2, with TRBD1 as a possible D gene (6 bases). V lost 5 bases and J 5 bases, leaving 13 bases between the germline ends. CDR1 and CDR2 (germline): SGHTA, FQGNSA. The CDR3 runs 15 residues. The CDR3 DNA follows: TGTGCCAGCAGCGCACAGGGCAGGAATAATTCACCCCTCCACTTT. Translated, it gives CASSAQGRNNSPLHF. The variable domain in full, with the rest retrieved from reference TRBV7-2 and TRBJ1-6, is GAGVSQSPSNKVTEKGKDVELRCDPISGHTALYWYRQSLGQGLEFLIYFQGNSAPDKSGLPSDRFSAERTGGSVSTLTIQRTQQEDSAVYLCASSAQGRNNSPLHFGNGTRLTVT.

This clonotype was picked up many times. The chain recombines TRBV6-5 with TRBJ2-3; TRBD1 might be the D (6 bases). Germline V CDR1 and CDR2: MNHEY, SVGAGI. V lost 6 bases and J 6 bases, leaving 16 bases between the germline ends. The CDR3 is 14 amino acids. The CDR3: CASRTNRVLDTQYF. The CDR3, as DNA: TGTGCCAGCAGAACCAACAGGGTTTTGGATACGCAGTATTTT.

This sequence joins TRBV20-1 and TRBJ1-5, with D unclear. Germline V gene lookup returns CDR1 DFQATT and CDR2 SNEGSKA (reference sequence). The CDR3 covers 12 residues. V lost 2 bases to trimming and J lost 4 bases, with 6 bases between them. CDR3 sequence (DNA): TGCAGTGCTAGACTAGGAAATCAGCCCCAGCATTTT. Residues: CSARLGNQPQHF.

In its sample, this clonotype was seen many times. J is TRBJ1-5 and V is TRBV5-8; unclear D gene. Germline V gives CDR1 SGHTS, CDR2 YDEGEE. The CDR3 covers 12 residues. V was clipped by 1 base and J by 7 bases, with 6 bases between them. This CDR3 reads CASSLRRQPQHF. Here the CDR3 DNA reads TGTGCCAGCAGCTTGAGGCGCCAGCCCCAGCATTTT.

The table lists this clonotype with many counts. The chain is built from TRBV5-6 and TRBJ2-7; 8 nucleotides agree with TRBD1. The CDR3 runs 14 residues. With V trimmed by 4 bases and J by 1 base, 4 bases remained unmatched. CDR1 SGHDT and CDR2 YYEEEE come from the germline V gene. In DNA, the CDR3 is TGTGCCAGCAGCGGGGACAGGTTTTCCTACGAGCAGTACTTC. Its protein product is CASSGDRFSYEQYF.

In this sample, this clonotype turned up many times. The chain has TRBV6-5 and TRBJ2-3; TRBD2 matches at 13 bases. Germline lookup yields CDR1 MNHEY and CDR2 SVGAGI. V shed 6 bases, J shed 4 bases, and the junction held 4 bases outside the gene matches. The length of the CDR3 is 15 residues. CDR3 coding DNA: TGTGCCAGCAGCCGACTAGCGGGGGGAGCAGATACGCAGTATTTT. Translated, it gives CASSRLAGGADTQYF.